The 8 T cell receptor beta chains reported below all come from one sample, sequenced in a study of blood T cell repertoires in COVID-19. Sequenced by immunoSEQ multiplex PCR; TCRdb stores in-frame clones only, minus some. Among about 200,000 clones, approximately 88% were seen once, and the ten largest hold 6.5% to 9.5%. The source material was PBMCs or T cells enriched from blood (not recorded which). The source is a woman younger than 30 who had recovered from COVID-19.

The chain has TRBV30 and TRBJ2-7, with no clear D. The CDR3 is 15 amino acids. The V and J ends lost 2 bases and 0 bases respectively, with 14 bases between them. CDR1 GTSNPN and CDR2 SVGIG come from the germline V gene (reference sequence). CDR3: CAWSPHYSTSYEQYF. CDR3 sequence (DNA): TGTGCCTGGAGTCCCCACTACTCTACCTCCTACGAGCAGTACTTC.

The genes are TRBV3-1 (or the pseudogene TRBV3-2) and TRBJ1-4, with a tentative D call TRBD1 (6 bases). The germline CDR1 and CDR2 sequences are LGHDT and YNNKEL (reference sequence). The CDR3 contains 18 residues. Trimming shortened V by 0 bases and J by 5 bases, and 19 bases separated the two germline ends. The DNA for the CDR3 is TGTGCCAGCAGCCAAGATTGGACAGCTAATGATCCGAATGAAAAACTGTTTTTT. This sequence encodes CASSQDWTANDPNEKLFF.

The chain recombines TRBV30 with TRBJ1-5, with D possibly matching TRBD1 (6 bases). V lost 1 base, J lost 7 bases, and 14 bases lay in between. Looked up from germline, CDR1 is GTSNPN and CDR2 is SVGIG (reference sequence). The CDR3 is made up of 14 amino acids. CDR3 sequence: CAWSGGGGSQPQHF. DNA for the CDR3: TGTGCCTGGAGTGGAGGTGGGGGCTCGCAGCCCCAGCATTTT.

The chain recombines TRBV3-1 (or the pseudogene TRBV3-2) with TRBJ1-2; 10 bases are shared with TRBD1. Germline CDR1 is LGHDT and CDR2 is YNNKEL (reference sequence). This CDR3 has 16 residues. Trimming removed 2 bases from V and 4 bases from J; junction bases left unmatched: 7. The CDR3 region is CASSQSTGGSRYGYTF. The CDR3 DNA is TGTGCCAGCAGCCAATCGACAGGGGGCTCCCGCTATGGCTACACCTTC.

The CDR3: CASSQEDRPNYGYTF. The CDR3 DNA reads as TGCGCCAGCAGCCAAGAGGACAGGCCAAACTATGGCTACACCTTC. The V gene is TRBV4-1, the J gene TRBJ1-2, with TRBD1 identical over 7 bases. V trimming: 0 bases; J trimming: 2 bases; junction bases outside the gene matches: 3. The CDR3 has 15 amino acids. Germline CDR1 is MGHRA and CDR2 is YSYEKL.

This clone was counted only a few times. The J gene is TRBJ1-2, the V gene TRBV28; D is ambiguous. The CDR3 has 13 residues. CDR1 MDHEN and CDR2 SYDVKM come from the germline V gene. The ends were cut back, 5 bases at V and 5 bases at J, with 12 bases in the middle. The CDR3 DNA follows: TGTGCCAGCAGTCAAGGGCCGGGGTATGGCTACACCTTC. This codes for CASSQGPGYGYTF.

The J gene is TRBJ1-2, the V gene TRBV12-3 or TRBV12-4; 7 bases fit TRBD1. The length of the CDR3 is 13 residues. V trimming: 7 bases; J trimming: 6 bases; junction bases outside the gene matches: 8. The CDR3 DNA reads TGTGCCAGCACTCAACAACAGGGGAATGGCTACACCTTC. Protein: CASTQQQGNGYTF.

The chain combines TRBV12-3 or TRBV12-4 with TRBJ1-4; TRBD1 matches at 8 bases. J was trimmed by 10 bases and V by 6 bases; bases with no gene match: 4. The CDR3 has 12 residues. This CDR3 reads CASRGDRPKLFF. CDR3 sequence (DNA): TGTGCCAGCAGGGGGGACAGGCCAAAACTGTTTTTT.